These 8 T cell receptor beta chains came from one sample sequenced in a study of regulatory T cells in long-lasting Graves disease. The sample's time point: newly diagnosed GD, antithyroid drugs for less than 3 months. PBMCs were the source of the RNA used for TCR sequencing. Arm-PCR of CDR3 regions with iRepertoire HTBI primers generated TCR beta libraries. TCRdb redid the calling of the multiplex PCR reads with MiXCR, one entry per CDR3 protein. The table records some 250,000 distinct CDR3 sequences, 20% to 25% of them present only once. Specimen: peripheral blood mononuclear cells (PBMCs), collected at new diagnosis, from a patient treated with antithyroid drugs. The receptors come from a female donor with Graves disease.

The chain uses TRBV7-8 and TRBJ1-6; possibly TRBD1 for D (5 bases). V lost 5 bases, J lost 15 bases, and 17 bases lay in between. The CDR3 consists of 13 residues. Germline V gene lookup returns CDR1 SGHVS and CDR2 FQNEAQ. The CDR3 here is CASSGATSRGLHF. CDR3 DNA sequence: TGTGCCAGCAGCGGGGCCACCTCCCGGGGCCTCCACTTT.

This chain uses TRBV28 with TRBJ2-1; 11 nucleotides line up with TRBD2. Germline-derived CDR1 and CDR2 are MDHEN and SYDVKM. The CDR3 extends over 14 amino acids. Trimming removed 7 bases from V and 12 bases from J; junction bases left unmatched: 11. In DNA form, the CDR3 reads TGTGCCAGCATTCAGACTAGCGGGAAGGGGAGGCAGTTCTTC. It is translated as CASIQTSGKGRQFF.

The rearrangement joins TRBV10-2 to TRBJ2-3; the match to TRBD2 covers 10 bases. The tail of the sequence fits TRBJ2-5 better, so the J call may be wrong. The CDR3 has 15 amino acids. Looked up from germline, CDR1 is WSHSY and CDR2 is SAAADI. The CDR3 DNA is TGCGCCAGCAGTGAGCCTCAGCGGGGGGGCGGGGCCCAGTACTTC. Protein: CASSEPQRGGGAQYF.

V gene TRBV7-9 combines with J gene TRBJ2-7; 8 bases map to TRBD2. Germline V gene lookup returns CDR1 SEHNR and CDR2 FQNEAQ (reference sequence). The CDR3 has 19 amino acids. V trimming: 2 bases; J trimming: 6 bases; junction bases outside the gene matches: 21. Here the CDR3 DNA reads TGTGCCAGCAGCTTACAGCCCCAGGGCAGCGGGAGCATTGTAATCGAGCAGTACTTC. Translating gives CASSLQPQGSGSIVIEQYF.

This clonotype was counted between two and nine times. CDR3: CASSVYPGGIYGYTF. The CDR3 DNA follows: TGTGCCAGCAGTGTCTACCCCGGGGGGATCTATGGCTACACCTTC. The rearrangement links TRBV6-1 to TRBJ1-2; D might be TRBD1 (5 bases). CDR1 is MNHNS and CDR2 is SASEGT in the germline V gene. This CDR3 is 15 amino acids long. The V end lost 4 bases, the J end lost 4 bases, and 16 bases lay between the germline ends.

Note on this clonotype: This likely came from a read error, as a far larger clone is one base away. The chain combines TRBV12-3 or TRBV12-4 with TRBJ2-1; perhaps TRBD2 as D (6 bases). The CDR3 covers 13 residues. Trimming took off 6 bases at V and 9 bases at J, with 15 bases between the two ends. The CDR3 DNA reads as TGTGCCAGCAGCTTGGGTATGGGGGGTGAGCAGTTCTTC. It translates to CASSLGMGGEQFF.

This clonotype was observed at least ten times. J is TRBJ1-1 and V is TRBV5-5; 7 bases agree with TRBD1. Germline V gene data show CDR1 as SGHKS and CDR2 as YYEKEE (reference sequence). The CDR3 runs 16 residues. Trimming cost V 4 bases and J 4 bases; bases outside gene matches: 13. CDR3 bases: TGTGCCAGCAGCCAAGAAGGACAGGCGGTTATCACTGAAGCTTTCTTT. It translates to CASSQEGQAVITEAFF.

In its sample, this clonotype was seen a few times. This sequence is one base from a far larger clone and is likely a read error. J is TRBJ2-3 and V is TRBV9; D may be TRBD2 (6 bases). Germline CDR1 is SGDLS and CDR2 is YYNGEE. The CDR3 runs to 15 residues. The CDR3 DNA follows: TGTGCCACCAGCGGGTCAGGGTTATTCACAGATACGCAGTATTTT. Its protein product is CATSGSGLFTDTQYF.